This T cell receptor (beta chain) was sequenced for a study of early T cells in non-severe SARS-CoV-2 infection. Background on the study: Investigators sequenced bulk RNA drawn from unsorted whole blood, and chains remained unpaired.

The study, taken as a whole, reports: Matching with VDJdb favored anti-spike CD8 responses (missing private and CD4 specificities).

Individual cDNA molecules were tagged with unique molecular identifiers, the study reported. TCRdb itself ran the 5' RACE reads through MiXCR, one entry per CDR3 protein. The sample carries approximately 52,000 distinct CDR3 sequences, about 15% recorded once. This clonotype has just a few counts. Its antigen is as yet unknown. CDR1 is KGHSH, CDR2 LQKENI, per germline. V was shortened by 1 base and J by 0 bases, with 4 bases between the two germline ends. The CDR3 is 14 amino acids. This chain uses TRBV18 with TRBJ1-3; D is unresolved. This clonotype was obtained from an adult who was a healthcare worker with PCR-confirmed SARS-CoV-2 infection or an uninfected control (not recorded which). The sample here was whole blood, taken at baseline. The CDR3 reads CASSPQFSGNTIYF. Here the CDR3 DNA reads TGTGCCAGCTCACCACAGTTCTCTGGAAACACCATATATTTT.